A selection of T cell receptor beta chains follows, all from one sample in a study of shared clonotypes between healthy human individuals. The assay was immunoSEQ multiplex PCR, and TCRdb's table has in-frame clones only and misses some. The sample has roughly 640,000 clones, around 97% seen once. The specimen sequenced was naive CD4+ T cells sorted from blood. These receptors originate from a young woman in good health. CDR3s include the opening cysteine and the closing phenylalanine or tryptophan. The order of the fields is V gene, J gene, D gene, CDR3 protein, CDR3 DNA. The D gene is left open where the match is weak.

>TRBV19|TRBJ1-1|NA
CASSTRGSGNTEAFF
TGTGCCAGTAGTACCCGTGGTTCAGGGAACACTGAAGCTTTCTTT
>TRBV6-5|TRBJ2-5|TRBD2
CASSYTKGLAGQQYF
TGTGCCAGCAGTTACACGAAGGGACTAGCAGGGCAGCAGTACTTC
>TRBV7-9|TRBJ2-7|TRBD1
CASSPRTGDSYEQYF
TGTGCCAGCAGCCCACGGACAGGGGATTCCTACGAGCAGTACTTC
>TRBV27|TRBJ1-3|NA
CASRSDGQYSGNTIYF
TGTGCCAGCAGGTCGGACGGACAGTACTCTGGAAACACCATATATTTT
>TRBV5-1|TRBJ2-7|NA
CASSPGVGGRHSYEQYF
TGCGCCAGCAGCCCGGGTGTCGGGGGACGACATTCCTACGAGCAGTACTTC
>TRBV7-2|TRBJ2-6|NA
CASSFLLTRPGANVLTF
TGTGCCAGCAGCTTTCTTCTAACGCGCCCCGGGGCCAACGTCCTGACTTTC
>TRBV29-1|TRBJ2-3|NA
CSVEGGAPGDTQYF
TGCAGCGTTGAGGGCGGAGCCCCCGGGGATACGCAGTATTTT
>TRBV5-1|TRBJ1-3|NA
CASSSVHTDSGNTIYF
TGCGCCAGCAGCTCGGTGCACACCGACTCTGGAAACACCATATATTTT
>TRBV5-1|TRBJ2-1|NA
CASSSTGSYNNEQFF
TGCGCCAGCAGCTCCACCGGGAGCTACAACAATGAGCAGTTCTTC
>TRBV27|TRBJ2-5|NA
CASSITRGGETQYF
TGTGCCAGCAGTATCACTAGGGGCGGGGAGACCCAGTACTTC
>TRBV19|TRBJ2-2|NA
CASSIGGAGTGELFF
TGTGCCAGTAGTATCGGGGGAGCGGGCACCGGGGAGCTGTTTTTT
>TRBV12-5|TRBJ2-3|TRBD2
CASGLARSGTSPDTQYF
TGTGCTAGTGGTTTGGCCCGATCCGGGACTAGCCCAGATACGCAGTATTTT
>TRBV28|TRBJ1-1|TRBD1
CASNLRQGGDVTEAFF
TGTGCCAGCAACCTCCGGCAGGGGGGGGATGTCACTGAAGCTTTCTTT
>TRBV28|TRBJ2-7|NA
CASRLPGDLTYEQYF
TGTGCCAGCAGACTTCCAGGTGATCTCACCTACGAGCAGTACTTC
>TRBV11-2|TRBJ2-7|TRBD2
CASSSLSGSRFEQYF
TGTGCCAGCAGCTCTCTTAGCGGGAGCCGCTTCGAGCAGTACTTC
>TRBV10-3|TRBJ2-5|TRBD1
CAISETGVETQYF
TGTGCCATCAGTGAGACAGGGGTAGAGACCCAGTACTTC
>TRBV6-5|TRBJ2-5|NA
CASSYGDSARETQYF
TGTGCCAGCAGTTACGGGGACTCCGCCCGAGAGACCCAGTACTTC